This T cell receptor (beta chain) was identified during a study of a mutant IDH1 vaccine in newly diagnosed glioma. The assay was immunoSEQ multiplex PCR, and TCRdb's table has in-frame clones only and misses some. The sample yields just under 95,000 clones, about 80% seen once. Time point indicated: baseline, week 1 (first vaccination visit). As to treatment: pre-vaccination baseline after standard-of-care therapy. The V end lost 5 bases, the J end lost 12 bases, and 16 bases lay between the germline ends. Germline loops: CDR1 SEHNR, CDR2 FQNEAQ (reference sequence). This CDR3 is 13 amino acids long.

This chain connects TRBV7-9 to TRBJ1-4; perhaps TRBD1 as D (5 bases). The sample consisted of PBMCs, taken from a glioma patient treated with radiotherapy, temozolomide or both. The TCR was taken from a woman aged 45-65 years with glioma. This CDR3 reads CASSRRDARELFF. CDR3 sequence (DNA): TGTGCCAGCAGCCGAAGGGACGCCCGGGAACTGTTTTTT.